These 2 T cell receptor beta chains share one sample of origin, sequenced in a study of blood T cell repertoires in COVID-19. The assay was immunoSEQ multiplex PCR, and TCRdb's table has in-frame clones only and misses some. Altogether roughly 300,000 clones are present, roughly 83% being singletons, with the ten largest covering around 1.5%. Sequencing was performed on peripheral blood. The receptors originated from a woman aged 50 to 60 with acute or convalescent COVID-19.

The rearrangement joins TRBV19 to TRBJ2-2, with D tentatively TRBD2 (6 bases). This CDR3 is built from 18 residues. From germline, CDR1 is LNHDA and CDR2 SQIVND (reference sequence). The ends were cut back, 8 bases at V and 0 bases at J, with 22 bases in the middle. CDR3 in DNA: TGTGCCAGTCGACCGATCTCTCTAGGGAGGCCGAACACCGGGGAGCTGTTTTTT. Protein product: CASRPISLGRPNTGELFF.

This chain joins TRBV7-2 and TRBJ2-7, with 8 bases fitting TRBD2. J lost 4 bases, V lost 3 bases, and 11 bases had no gene match. The CDR3 loop spans 16 amino acids. CDR1 SGHTA and CDR2 FQGNSA come from the germline V gene. In DNA, the CDR3 is TGTGCCAGCAGCTTTGGTCGGTCGGGAGGGGGTTACGAGCAGTACTTC. Its protein is CASSFGRSGGGYEQYF.